This record covers a single TCR beta chain. V lost 1 base to trimming and J lost 2 bases, with 14 bases between them. In germline, CDR1 is SGHRS, CDR2 YFSETQ. The CDR3 has 16 amino acids. Original methodology: The authors estimated nucleated cell counts from reference gene primer amplification. This table comes from immunoSEQ multiplex PCR, and its TCRdb copy is limited to in-frame clones, with some not included. The V and J calls and clone size were taken over from that table, and D and trimming were inferred from the DNA. The sample has about 240,000 clones; roughly 86% are singletons. This sample was taken from a study of blood T cell repertoires in COVID-19. Study-level background: The study drew acute and convalescent COVID-19 samples from the United States, Italy and Spain.

Sequencing used peripheral blood. The rearrangement links TRBV5-1 to TRBJ2-3; D may be TRBD2 (6 bases). The clonotype comes from a man in his fifties with acute or convalescent COVID-19. The CDR3 loop is CASSLLGRGITDTQYF. The CDR3 DNA sequence: TGCGCCAGCAGCTTGTTAGGCCGGGGGATCACAGATACGCAGTATTTT.